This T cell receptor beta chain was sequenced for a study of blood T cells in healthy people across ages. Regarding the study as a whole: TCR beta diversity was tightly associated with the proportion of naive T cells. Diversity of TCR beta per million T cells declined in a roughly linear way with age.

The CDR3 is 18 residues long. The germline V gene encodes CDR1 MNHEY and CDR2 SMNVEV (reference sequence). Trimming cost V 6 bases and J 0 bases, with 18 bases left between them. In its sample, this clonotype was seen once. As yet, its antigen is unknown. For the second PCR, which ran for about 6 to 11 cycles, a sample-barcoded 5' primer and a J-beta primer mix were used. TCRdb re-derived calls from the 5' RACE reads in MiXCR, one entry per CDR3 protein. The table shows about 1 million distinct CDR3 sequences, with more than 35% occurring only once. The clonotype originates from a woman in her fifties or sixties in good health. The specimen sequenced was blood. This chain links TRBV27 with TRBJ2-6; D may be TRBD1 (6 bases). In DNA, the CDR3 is TGTGCCAGCAGGATCCTCAGGGGCCCCCTCTCTGGGGCCAACGTCCTGACTTTC. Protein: CASRILRGPLSGANVLTF.